Given below is one TCR beta chain in context. What it binds is not known. V lost 4 bases, J lost 8 bases, and 18 bases lay in between. Germline V gene sequence: CDR1 MDHEN, CDR2 SYDVKM. The CDR3 length is 15 residues. Repertoires were generated with immunoSEQ multiplex PCR, while TCRdb's copy carries only in-frame clones and drops some. The table shows about 2.3 million clones, with 85% to 95% occurring only once. These data are taken from a study of shared clonotypes between healthy human individuals. General study findings and limits: There were few donors, and this limited the genetic and exposure-history diversity represented. Sequencing depth was expected to influence donor clonotype sharing.

The origin of this receptor is a man younger than 30 in good health. Some clones in this sample may be carry-over from other donors' samples. Sequencing input: naive CD4+ T cells from PBMCs. The subset denotes: CD45RA+ positively selected. V is TRBV28 and J is TRBJ1-5; perhaps TRBD1 as D (5 bases). The CDR3 region is CASSYRRGRGEPQHF. CDR3 bases: TGTGCCAGCAGTTATCGGCGAGGTAGGGGAGAGCCCCAGCATTTT. The variable domain in full, completed from reference TRBV28 and TRBJ1-5, reads DVKVTQSSRYLVKRTGEKVFLECVQDMDHENMFWYRQDPGLGLRLIYFSYDVKMKEKGDIPEGYSVSREKKERFSLILESASTNQTSMYLCASSYRRGRGEPQHFGDGTRLSIL.